What follows describes a single TCR beta chain. The antigen remains unidentified. Both 60 Vbeta primers and 13 Jbeta primers went into the PCR. TCRdb's copy holds only in-frame clones and misses some; the assay was immunoSEQ multiplex PCR. The sample lists more than 90,000 clones, around 77% occurring once. This record belongs to a study of cytomegalovirus exposure and HLA in healthy donors. Study-level information: Tens of millions of unique TCR sequences came from HLA-typed donors in an early release. Regarding the study as a whole: Analysis was carried out at a later point, and it linked a missense DCLRE1C variant to TCR beta V- and J-gene trimming. HLA restriction was apparent for most CMV-associated TCR beta chains in a later analysis.

The sequenced sample consisted of PBMCs. The receptor was derived from a man in his fifties in good health and CMV-seropositive.

The CDR3 DNA sequence: TGTGCCAGCAGTTCCCATCAGACCGGACTAAATTCACCCCTCCACTTT. Amino acid sequence: CASSSHQTGLNSPLHF. The chain joins TRBV6-5 to TRBJ1-6; D is uncertain. V lost 4 bases, J lost 7 bases, and 17 bases lay in between. The CDR3 has 16 amino acids. The germline gives CDR1 MNHEY, CDR2 SVGAGI.